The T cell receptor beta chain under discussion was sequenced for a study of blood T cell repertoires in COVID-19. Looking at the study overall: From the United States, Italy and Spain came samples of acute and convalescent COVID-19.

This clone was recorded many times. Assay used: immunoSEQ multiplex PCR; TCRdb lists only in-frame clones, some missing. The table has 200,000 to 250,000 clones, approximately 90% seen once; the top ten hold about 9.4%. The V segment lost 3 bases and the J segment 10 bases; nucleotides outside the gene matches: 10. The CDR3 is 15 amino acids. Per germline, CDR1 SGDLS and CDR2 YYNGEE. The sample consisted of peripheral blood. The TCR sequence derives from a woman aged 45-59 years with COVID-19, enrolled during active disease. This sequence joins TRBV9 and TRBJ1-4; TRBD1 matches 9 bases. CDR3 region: CASSETGTGSGKLFF. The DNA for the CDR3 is TGTGCCAGCAGCGAGACCGGGACAGGGTCTGGAAAACTGTTTTTT.